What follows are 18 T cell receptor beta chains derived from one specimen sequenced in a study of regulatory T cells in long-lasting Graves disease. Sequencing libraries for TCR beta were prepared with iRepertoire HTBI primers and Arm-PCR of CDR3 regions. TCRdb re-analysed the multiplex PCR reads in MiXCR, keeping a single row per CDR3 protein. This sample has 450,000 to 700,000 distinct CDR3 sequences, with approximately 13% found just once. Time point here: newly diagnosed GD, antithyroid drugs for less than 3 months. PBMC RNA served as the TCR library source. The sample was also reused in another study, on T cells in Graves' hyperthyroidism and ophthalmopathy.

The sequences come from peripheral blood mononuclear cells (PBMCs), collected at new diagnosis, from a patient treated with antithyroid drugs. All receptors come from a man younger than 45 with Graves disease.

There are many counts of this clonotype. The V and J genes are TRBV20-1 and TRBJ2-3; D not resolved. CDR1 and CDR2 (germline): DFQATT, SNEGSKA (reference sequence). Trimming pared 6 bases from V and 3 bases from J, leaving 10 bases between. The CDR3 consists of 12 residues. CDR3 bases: TGCAGTGCCGATATTATGACAGATACGCAGTATTTT. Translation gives CSADIMTDTQYF.

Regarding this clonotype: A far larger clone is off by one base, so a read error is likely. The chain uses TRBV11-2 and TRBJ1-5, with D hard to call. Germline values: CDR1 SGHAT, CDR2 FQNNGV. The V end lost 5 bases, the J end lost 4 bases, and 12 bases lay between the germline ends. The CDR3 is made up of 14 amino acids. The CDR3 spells CASSVRHSNQPQHF. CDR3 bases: TGTGCCAGCAGCGTACGGCATAGTAATCAGCCCCAGCATTTT.

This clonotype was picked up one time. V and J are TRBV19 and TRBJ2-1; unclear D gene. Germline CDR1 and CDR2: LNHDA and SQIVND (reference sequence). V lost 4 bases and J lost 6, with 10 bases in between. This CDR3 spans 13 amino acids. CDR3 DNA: TGTGCCAGTAGTAGGCTCACACGCAATGAGCAGTTCTTC. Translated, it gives CASSRLTRNEQFF.

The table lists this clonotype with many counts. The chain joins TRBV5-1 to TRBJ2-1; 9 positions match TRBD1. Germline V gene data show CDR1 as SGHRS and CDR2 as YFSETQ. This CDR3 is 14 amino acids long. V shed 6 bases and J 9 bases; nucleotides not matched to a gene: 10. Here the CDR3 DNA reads TGCGCCAGCAACCGGGACAGGGTTTTAGGTGAGCAGTTCTTC. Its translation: CASNRDRVLGEQFF.

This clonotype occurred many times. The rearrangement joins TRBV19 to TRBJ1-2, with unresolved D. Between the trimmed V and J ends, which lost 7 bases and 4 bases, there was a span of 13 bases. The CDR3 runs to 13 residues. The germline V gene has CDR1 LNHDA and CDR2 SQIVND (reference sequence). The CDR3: CASKDGGFYGYTF. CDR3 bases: TGTGCCAGTAAGGACGGAGGGTTCTATGGCTACACCTTC.

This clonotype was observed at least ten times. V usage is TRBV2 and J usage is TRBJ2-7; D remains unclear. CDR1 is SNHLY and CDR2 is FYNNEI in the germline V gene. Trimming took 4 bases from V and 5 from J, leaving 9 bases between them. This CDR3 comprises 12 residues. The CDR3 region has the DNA TGTGCCAGCAGTGGGGGTGAAGACGAGCAGTACTTC. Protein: CASSGGEDEQYF. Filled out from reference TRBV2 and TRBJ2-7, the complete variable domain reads EPEVTQTPSHQVTQMGQEVILRCVPISNHLYFYWYRQILGQKVEFLVSFYNNEISEKSEIFDDQFSVERPDGSNFTLKIRSTKLEDSAMYFCASSGGEDEQYFGPGTRLTVT.

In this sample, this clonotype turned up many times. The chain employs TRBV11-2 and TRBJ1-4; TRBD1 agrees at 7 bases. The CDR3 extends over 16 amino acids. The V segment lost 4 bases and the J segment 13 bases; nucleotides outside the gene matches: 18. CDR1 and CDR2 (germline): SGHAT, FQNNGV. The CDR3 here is CASSSRTGTYEKRLFF. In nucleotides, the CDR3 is TGTGCCAGCAGCTCCCGGACAGGTACCTATGAAAAGCGACTGTTTTTT.

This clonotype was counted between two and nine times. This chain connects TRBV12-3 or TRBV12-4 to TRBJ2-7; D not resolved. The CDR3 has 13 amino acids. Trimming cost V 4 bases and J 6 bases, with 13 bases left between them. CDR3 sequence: CASSSQPLPEQYF. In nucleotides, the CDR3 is TGTGCCAGCAGTTCGCAGCCTCTCCCCGAGCAGTACTTC.

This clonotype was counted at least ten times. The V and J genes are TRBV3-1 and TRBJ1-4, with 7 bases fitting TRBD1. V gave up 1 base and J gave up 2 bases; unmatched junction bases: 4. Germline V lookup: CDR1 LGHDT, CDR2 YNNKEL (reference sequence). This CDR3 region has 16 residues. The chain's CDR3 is CASSQVGGKTNEKLFF. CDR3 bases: TGTGCCAGCAGCCAAGTAGGGGGCAAGACTAATGAAAAACTGTTTTTT.

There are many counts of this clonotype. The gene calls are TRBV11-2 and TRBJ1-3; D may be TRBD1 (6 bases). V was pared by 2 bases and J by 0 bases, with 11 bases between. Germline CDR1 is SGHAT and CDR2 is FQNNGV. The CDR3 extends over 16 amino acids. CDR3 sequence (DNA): TGTGCCAGCAGCTTATGGACAGCCTCCTCTGGAAACACCATATATTTT. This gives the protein CASSLWTASSGNTIYF.

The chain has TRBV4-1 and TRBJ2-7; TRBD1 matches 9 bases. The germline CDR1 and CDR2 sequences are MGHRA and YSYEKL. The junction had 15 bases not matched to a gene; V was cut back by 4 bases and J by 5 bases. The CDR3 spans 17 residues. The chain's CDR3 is CASSPSTGTGKVHEQYF. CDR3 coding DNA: TGCGCCAGCAGCCCCTCCACCGGGACAGGGAAGGTACACGAGCAGTACTTC.

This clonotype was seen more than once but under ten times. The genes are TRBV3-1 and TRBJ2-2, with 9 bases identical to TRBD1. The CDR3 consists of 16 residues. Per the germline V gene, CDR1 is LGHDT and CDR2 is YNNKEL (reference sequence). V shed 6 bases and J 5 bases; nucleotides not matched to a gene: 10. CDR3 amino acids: CASSRDRGLGTGELFF. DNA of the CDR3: TGTGCCAGCAGTCGTGACAGGGGGTTGGGAACCGGGGAGCTGTTTTTT.

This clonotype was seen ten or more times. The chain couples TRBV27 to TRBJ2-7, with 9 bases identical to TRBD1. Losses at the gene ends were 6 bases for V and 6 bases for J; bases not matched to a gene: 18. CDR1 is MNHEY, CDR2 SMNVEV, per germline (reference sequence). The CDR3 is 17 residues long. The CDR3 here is CASSPYRDRVGVSEQYF. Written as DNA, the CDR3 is TGTGCCAGCAGCCCTTACCGGGACAGGGTGGGTGTCAGCGAGCAGTACTTC.

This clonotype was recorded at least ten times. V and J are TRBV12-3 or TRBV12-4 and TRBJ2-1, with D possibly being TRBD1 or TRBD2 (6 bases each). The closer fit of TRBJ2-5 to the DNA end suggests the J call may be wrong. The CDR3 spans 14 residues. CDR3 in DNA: TGTGCCAGCAGGGGGGGCGGGGCGAGGGAGACCCAGTACTTC. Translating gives CASRGGGARETQYF.

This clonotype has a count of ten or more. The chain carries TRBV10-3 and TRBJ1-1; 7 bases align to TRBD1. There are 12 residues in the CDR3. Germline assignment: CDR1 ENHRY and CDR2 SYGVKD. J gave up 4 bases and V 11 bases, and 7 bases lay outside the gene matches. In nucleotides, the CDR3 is TGTGCCGCGACAGGGCGGGGCACTGAAGCTTTCTTT. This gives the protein CAATGRGTEAFF.

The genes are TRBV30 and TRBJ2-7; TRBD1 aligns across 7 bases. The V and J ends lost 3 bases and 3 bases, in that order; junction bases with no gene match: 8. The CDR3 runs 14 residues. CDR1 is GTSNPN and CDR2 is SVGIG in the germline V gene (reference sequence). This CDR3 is CAWRSGTAIYEQYF. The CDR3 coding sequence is TGTGCCTGGAGATCCGGGACAGCCATCTACGAGCAGTACTTC.

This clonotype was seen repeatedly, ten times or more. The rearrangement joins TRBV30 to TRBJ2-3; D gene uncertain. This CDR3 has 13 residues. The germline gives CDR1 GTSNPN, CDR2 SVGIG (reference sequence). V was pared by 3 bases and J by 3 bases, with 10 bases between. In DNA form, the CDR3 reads TGTGCCTGGAGCCCTGCGTCTACAGATACGCAGTATTTT. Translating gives CAWSPASTDTQYF.

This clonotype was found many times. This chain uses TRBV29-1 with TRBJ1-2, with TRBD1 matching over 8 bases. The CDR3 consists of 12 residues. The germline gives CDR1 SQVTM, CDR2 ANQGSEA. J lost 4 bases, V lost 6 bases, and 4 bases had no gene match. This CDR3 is CSVRDRPYGYTF. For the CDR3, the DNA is TGCAGCGTAAGGGACAGGCCCTATGGCTACACCTTC.